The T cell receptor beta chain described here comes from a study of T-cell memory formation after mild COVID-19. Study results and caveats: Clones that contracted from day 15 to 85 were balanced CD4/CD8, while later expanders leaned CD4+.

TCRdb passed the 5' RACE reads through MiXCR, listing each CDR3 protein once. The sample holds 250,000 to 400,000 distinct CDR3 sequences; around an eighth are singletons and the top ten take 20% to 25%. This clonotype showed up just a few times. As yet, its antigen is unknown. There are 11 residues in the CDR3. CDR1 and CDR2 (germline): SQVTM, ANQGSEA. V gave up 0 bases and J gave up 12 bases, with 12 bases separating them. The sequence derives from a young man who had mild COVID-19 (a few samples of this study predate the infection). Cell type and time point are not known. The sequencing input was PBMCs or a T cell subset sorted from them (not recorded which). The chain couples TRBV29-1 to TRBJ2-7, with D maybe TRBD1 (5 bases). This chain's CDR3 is CSVEDYGARYF. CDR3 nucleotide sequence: TGCAGCGTTGAAGATTATGGGGCTCGGTACTTC.